Following are 13 T cell receptor beta chains from one sample sequenced in a study. TCRdb re-called the 5' RACE reads through MiXCR, storing one row per CDR3 protein. Of roughly 40,000 distinct CDR3 sequences in the sample, 18% were seen once. Sequenced input: naive CD4+ T cells sorted from a lymph node. The subset denotes: naive CD4+ T cells, CD4+CD45RA+CD25-. Every receptor here comes from a female donor with breast cancer.

This clonotype showed up just a few times. The genes are TRBV28 and TRBJ1-1, with 10 bases fitting TRBD1. The germline gives CDR1 MDHEN, CDR2 SYDVKM. After removal of 7 bases from V and 5 bases from J, the junction contained 7 bases not matched to a gene. There are 14 residues in the CDR3. The DNA of the CDR3 is TGTGCCAGCACCCTGACAGGGGGCAAGACTGAAGCTTTCTTT. Translating it yields CASTLTGGKTEAFF.

The V and J genes are TRBV6-6 and TRBJ1-5, with D perhaps TRBD1 (6 bases). Deletions cut 6 bases from V and 3 bases from J, with 15 bases between. The CDR3 runs 15 residues. The germline CDR1 and CDR2 sequences are MNHNY and SVGAGI (reference sequence). CDR3 residues: CASSSSGAYNQPQHF. The CDR3 DNA is TGTGCCAGCAGCTCATCAGGGGCATACAATCAGCCCCAGCATTTT.

This clonotype was seen many times. V usage is TRBV6-5 and J usage is TRBJ1-1, with a tentative D call TRBD1 (5 bases). The CDR3 has 15 amino acids. From germline, CDR1 is MNHEY and CDR2 SVGAGI. V shed 0 bases and J shed 0 bases, with 8 bases lying between them. The CDR3 nucleotides read TGTGCCAGCAGTTACTCGTACAGGCTGAACACTGAAGCTTTCTTT. It is translated as CASSYSYRLNTEAFF.

This clonotype came up a few times. This chain links TRBV9 with TRBJ1-2; 8 bases fit TRBD1. Trimming took 7 bases from V and 1 from J; bases not matched to a gene: 3. The germline V gene has CDR1 SGDLS and CDR2 YYNGEE. The CDR3 is 13 amino acids. As DNA, the CDR3 is TGTGCCAGCCAGGGGACAGGTAACTATGGCTACACCTTC. Amino acid sequence: CASQGTGNYGYTF.

The rearrangement uses TRBV5-1 and TRBJ1-3; 7 bases map to TRBD1. The germline V gene encodes CDR1 SGHRS and CDR2 YFSETQ. The V segment lost 4 bases and the J segment 2 bases; nucleotides outside the gene matches: 3. The CDR3 runs to 14 residues. The CDR3 DNA sequence: TGCGCCAGCAGCCCCGGGACAGCTGGAAACACCATATATTTT. Its translation is CASSPGTAGNTIYF.

This clonotype was counted ten times or more. V is TRBV5-6 and J is TRBJ2-2; D gene unclear. CDR1 is SGHDT and CDR2 is YYEEEE in the germline V gene. Trimming stripped 2 bases from V and 5 bases from J, with 7 bases between. The CDR3 is 13 residues long. The CDR3 loop is CASSFTLTGELFF. CDR3 nucleotide sequence: TGTGCCAGCAGCTTTACTCTGACCGGGGAGCTGTTTTTT.

The chain employs TRBV29-1 and TRBJ2-6; D gene unclear. The CDR3 is made up of 15 amino acids. The ends were cut back, 5 bases at V and 2 bases at J, with 13 bases in the middle. CDR1 is SQVTM and CDR2 is ANQGSEA in the germline V gene. This CDR3 reads CSVFRWDAGANVLTF. CDR3 bases: TGCAGCGTTTTCCGTTGGGATGCTGGGGCCAACGTCCTGACTTTC.

This clonotype is labeled medium-sized. The J gene is TRBJ1-1, the V gene TRBV6-5; D gene ambiguous. This CDR3 is 15 amino acids long. V lost 0 bases to trimming and J lost 0 bases, with 8 bases between them. Per the germline V gene, CDR1 is MNHEY and CDR2 is SVGAGI. The CDR3 DNA is TGTGCCAGCAGTTACTCGACCAGGATGAACACTGAAGCTTTCTTT. Its protein is CASSYSTRMNTEAFF.

The chain employs TRBV5-1 and TRBJ1-3, with D unresolved. The V end lost 0 bases, the J end lost 3 bases, and 7 bases lay between the germline ends. The CDR3 contains 14 residues. Germline V lookup: CDR1 SGHRS, CDR2 YFSETQ. The CDR3 bases are TGCGCCAGCAGCTTGGTTGCTGATGGAAACACCATATATTTT. This gives the protein CASSLVADGNTIYF. Full variable domain (remainder filled in from reference TRBV5-1 and TRBJ1-3): KAGVTQTPRYLIKTRGQQVTLSCSPISGHRSVSWYQQTPGQGLQFLFEYFSETQRNKGNFPGRFSGRQFSNSRSEMNVSTLELGDSALYLCASSLVADGNTIYFGEGSWLTVV.

About this clonotype: No conserved phenylalanine or tryptophan ends this CDR3, so it is likely a read error. The chain joins TRBV5-1 to TRBJ1-1; 8 bases map to TRBD1. Germline CDR1 reads SGHRS; CDR2 reads YFSETQ. V lost 2 bases and J lost 1; bases outside the gene matches: 1. The CDR3 loop spans 14 amino acids. The DNA for the CDR3 is TGCGCCAGCAGCTTCAGGGGGCAGAACACTGAAGCTTTCTCT. It codes for CASSFRGQNTEAFS.

The chain has TRBV20-1 and TRBJ2-2, with 8 bases identical to TRBD2. The CDR3 runs 15 residues. CDR1 is DFQATT, CDR2 SNEGSKA, per germline (reference sequence). Trimming took 1 base from V and 0 from J; bases not matched to a gene: 1. The CDR3 sequence: CSARVAGSNTGELFF. CDR3 coding DNA: TGCAGTGCTAGAGTAGCGGGGTCGAACACCGGGGAGCTGTTTTTT.

This chain joins TRBV28 and TRBJ1-4; 7 nucleotides agree with TRBD1. V was pared by 6 bases and J by 1 base, with 8 bases of the junction left unmatched. The CDR3 consists of 16 residues. Germline V gene sequence: CDR1 MDHEN, CDR2 SYDVKM. The CDR3 spells CASSVRGAGTNEKLFF. CDR3 DNA sequence: TGTGCCAGCAGCGTCAGGGGGGCCGGAACTAATGAAAAACTGTTTTTT.

This clonotype was found a few times. The chain uses TRBV5-1 and TRBJ1-5; D uncertain. The CDR3 is 14 amino acids. Germline CDR1 and CDR2: SGHRS and YFSETQ. Trimming stripped 2 bases from V and 7 bases from J, with 13 bases between. In nucleotides, the CDR3 is TGCGCCAGCAGCTTAAAGGGTGACGACCAGCCCCAGCATTTT. This encodes CASSLKGDDQPQHF.